Presented here are 14 T cell receptor beta chains from one specimen sequenced in a study of shared clonotypes between healthy human individuals. Cells designated naive CD8 were CD45RO-negative and were positively selected for CCR7, with terminally differentiated effector memory CD45RA+ cells excluded. The method was immunoSEQ multiplex PCR; TCRdb's version includes in-frame clones alone and lacks a portion of them. This sample yields millions of clones, of which roughly 94% are seen a single time; around 1.1% belongs to the top ten. Sequencing was carried out using naive CD8+ T cells sorted from blood. The receptors stem from a man younger than 35 in good health.

The V call is TRBV5-1, the J call TRBJ2-1, with TRBD2 identical over 8 bases. The CDR3 length is 15 residues. The junction had 6 bases not matched to a gene; V was cut back by 0 bases and J by 7 bases. The germline V gene encodes CDR1 SGHRS and CDR2 YFSETQ. Written as DNA, the CDR3 is TGCGCCAGCAGCTTGGATCTAGCGGGTCTAAATGAGCAGTTCTTC. It is translated as CASSLDLAGLNEQFF. Supplemented by reference TRBV5-1 and TRBJ2-1, the full variable domain reads KAGVTQTPRYLIKTRGQQVTLSCSPISGHRSVSWYQQTPGQGLQFLFEYFSETQRNKGNFPGRFSGRQFSNSRSEMNVSTLELGDSALYLCASSLDLAGLNEQFFGPGTRLTVL.

Concerning this clone itself: This sample includes further DNA sequences coding for the same CDR3. This chain links TRBV6-5 with TRBJ2-7, with D uncertain. Trimming removed 0 bases at V and 3 bases at J, with 9 bases between. This CDR3 is 14 amino acids long. CDR1 MNHEY and CDR2 SVGAGI come from the germline V gene. Here the CDR3 reads CASSYSSPDYEQYF. The CDR3 DNA reads TGTGCCAGCAGTTACTCGTCACCCGACTACGAGCAGTACTTC.

In its sample, this clone was seen once. One end of the junction is discordant with germline, which a read error may explain. This chain links TRBV7-9 with TRBJ2-5; TRBD1 matches at 7 bases. The CDR3 runs 15 residues. The germline V gene encodes CDR1 SEHNR and CDR2 FQNEAQ (reference sequence). The CDR3, as DNA: TGTGCCAGCAGCTTAAGACAGGGTAGACAAGATACCCAGTACTTC. It translates to CASSLRQGRQDTQYF. The full variable domain, its missing parts supplied by reference TRBV7-9 and TRBJ2-5, is DTGVSQNPRHKITKRGQNVTFRCDPISEHNRLYWYRQTLGQGPEFLTYFQNEAQLEKSRLLSDRFSAERPKGSFSTLEIQRTEQGDSAMYLCASSLRQGRQDTQYFGPGTRLLVL.

This clone turned up a few times. This sample includes further DNA sequences coding for the same CDR3. This chain links TRBV29-1 with TRBJ2-7, with 13 bases matching TRBD2. From germline, CDR1 is SQVTM and CDR2 ANQGSEA. Trimming removed 1 base from V and 0 bases from J; junction bases left unmatched: 0. The CDR3 has 15 residues. The CDR3 spells CSVEGTSGSSYEQYF. The CDR3 DNA sequence: TGCAGCGTTGAAGGGACTAGCGGGAGCTCCTACGAGCAGTACTTC.

The rearrangement joins TRBV4-3 to TRBJ1-1, with unresolved D. CDR1 and CDR2 from the germline V gene are LGHNA and YSLEER. V lost 0 bases, J lost 0 bases, and 8 bases lay in between. The CDR3 sequence is 15 residues long. The CDR3 protein is CASSQEGQLNTEAFF. The CDR3 region has the DNA TGCGCCAGCAGCCAAGAAGGGCAGCTGAACACTGAAGCTTTCTTT.

This rearrangement joins TRBV4-1 to TRBJ1-5; D not certain. Trimming stripped 3 bases from V and 8 bases from J, with 11 bases between. The CDR3 length is 13 residues. Germline V lookup: CDR1 MGHRA, CDR2 YSYEKL. The CDR3 reads CASSHPDWEPQHF. CDR3 sequence (DNA): TGCGCCAGCAGCCACCCCGATTGGGAGCCCCAGCATTTT.

This chain joins TRBV5-1 and TRBJ2-6; 9 bases fit TRBD1. This CDR3 is 18 amino acids long. The trim removed 1 base at V and 1 base at J, leaving 6 bases unmatched. CDR1 and CDR2 (germline): SGHRS, YFSETQ. The CDR3 is CASSLKTGGPSGANVLTF. In DNA form, the CDR3 reads TGCGCCAGCAGCTTGAAGACAGGGGGTCCTTCTGGGGCCAACGTCCTGACTTTC. The variable domain in full, completed from reference TRBV5-1 and TRBJ2-6, reads KAGVTQTPRYLIKTRGQQVTLSCSPISGHRSVSWYQQTPGQGLQFLFEYFSETQRNKGNFPGRFSGRQFSNSRSEMNVSTLELGDSALYLCASSLKTGGPSGANVLTFGAGSRLTVL.

The chain couples TRBV7-2 to TRBJ2-7; possibly TRBD1 for D (5 bases). This CDR3 comprises 16 residues. Trimming removed 6 bases at V and 6 bases at J, with 24 bases between. Germline V lookup: CDR1 SGHTA, CDR2 FQGNSA. The CDR3 sequence: CASRNELEGSGLEQYF. The DNA for the CDR3 is TGTGCCAGCAGGAACGAACTCGAAGGGTCAGGGCTCGAGCAGTACTTC.

Comment on this clone: Additional DNA sequences in this sample encode the identical CDR3. The CDR3 region is CASSLAGTYEQYF. CDR3 DNA: TGCGCCAGCAGCTTGGCAGGGACCTACGAGCAGTACTTC. V and J are TRBV5-1 and TRBJ2-7; the D gene is possibly TRBD1 (5 bases). Trimming stripped 0 bases from V and 2 bases from J, with 6 bases between. In germline, CDR1 is SGHRS, CDR2 YFSETQ. This CDR3 is 13 amino acids long.

Notes on this clone: Other DNA sequences of this sample code for an identical CDR3. The chain joins TRBV11-2 to TRBJ2-7, with D unclear. The ends were cut back, 0 bases at V and 2 bases at J, with 5 bases in the middle. This CDR3 comprises 13 residues. The germline gives CDR1 SGHAT, CDR2 FQNNGV. Written as DNA, the CDR3 is TGTGCCAGCAGCTTAGACGGCCCCTACGAGCAGTACTTC. Its translation is CASSLDGPYEQYF.

This rearrangement joins TRBV29-1 to TRBJ2-1, with TRBD2 as a possible D gene (6 bases). The V gene's germline CDR1 is SQVTM and CDR2 ANQGSEA. V lost 6 bases to trimming and J lost 4 bases, with 10 bases between them. The CDR3 length is 12 residues. CDR3 amino acids: CSVGGRYNEQFF. CDR3 in DNA: TGCAGCGTCGGAGGGAGGTACAATGAGCAGTTCTTC.

The chain carries TRBV5-1 and TRBJ1-1; weak D call: TRBD1 (5 bases). The CDR3 runs to 15 residues. Trimming removed 2 bases at V and 4 bases at J, with 15 bases between. The germline V gene encodes CDR1 SGHRS and CDR2 YFSETQ. CDR3 residues: CASSFSPGSGTEAFF. The CDR3 nucleotides are TGCGCCAGCAGCTTTTCCCCAGGGTCGGGCACTGAAGCTTTCTTT.

The chain links TRBV6-5 to TRBJ1-1; tentatively, D is TRBD1 (6 bases). CDR3 length: 13 amino acids. Germline values: CDR1 MNHEY, CDR2 SVGAGI. V was shortened by 2 bases and J by 10 bases, with 14 bases between the two germline ends. CDR3 sequence (DNA): TGTGCCAGCAGTTACGGGGAGGGGGTCTCAGCTTTCTTT. This encodes CASSYGEGVSAFF.

The chain employs TRBV6-1 and TRBJ2-3; 8 bases map to TRBD1. Germline V gives CDR1 MNHNS, CDR2 SASEGT. V shed 6 bases, J shed 4 bases, and the junction held 9 bases outside the gene matches. The CDR3 runs to 15 residues. CDR3 amino acids: CASRVRQGWADTQYF. CDR3 nucleotides: TGTGCCAGCAGAGTCAGACAGGGGTGGGCAGATACGCAGTATTTT.